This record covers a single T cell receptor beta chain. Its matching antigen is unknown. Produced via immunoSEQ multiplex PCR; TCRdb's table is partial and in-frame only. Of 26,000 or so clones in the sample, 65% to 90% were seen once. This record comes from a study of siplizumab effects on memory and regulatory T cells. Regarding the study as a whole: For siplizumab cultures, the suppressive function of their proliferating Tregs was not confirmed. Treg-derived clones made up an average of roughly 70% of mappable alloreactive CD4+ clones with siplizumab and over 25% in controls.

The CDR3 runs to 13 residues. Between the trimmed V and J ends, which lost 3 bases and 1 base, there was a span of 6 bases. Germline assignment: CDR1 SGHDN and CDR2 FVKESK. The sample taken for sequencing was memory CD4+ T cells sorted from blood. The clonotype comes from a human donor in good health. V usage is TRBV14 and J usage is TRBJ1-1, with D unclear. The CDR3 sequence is CASSQTQNTEAFF. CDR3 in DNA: TGTGCCAGCAGCCAGACCCAGAACACTGAAGCTTTCTTT.